The 9 T cell receptor beta chains below come from one sample, sequenced in a study of response to subunit inactivated influenza vaccine. Each CDR3 protein gets one entry after TCRdb re-called the RT-PCR reads with MiXCR. The table records over 150,000 distinct CDR3 sequences, about 10% of them present only once. The sample in question was CD8+ T cells sorted from PBMCs, obtained 23 to 25 months after vaccination. These receptors were collected from a man aged 50-75 years who received an inactivated influenza vaccine.

J is TRBJ2-3 and V is TRBV29-1; D unclear. Germline V lookup: CDR1 SQVTM, CDR2 ANQGSEA. Trimming took 4 bases from V and 2 from J, leaving 10 bases between them. The CDR3 runs 13 residues. The CDR3 is CSVVRALTDTQYF. The CDR3 bases are TGCAGCGTTGTTAGAGCACTCACAGATACGCAGTATTTT.

This clonotype was counted ten times or more. This rearrangement joins TRBV29-1 to TRBJ2-1; D unclear. This CDR3 has 11 residues. V gave up 4 bases and J gave up 4 bases, with 5 bases separating them. The V gene's germline CDR1 is SQVTM and CDR2 ANQGSEA. Written as DNA, the CDR3 is TGCAGCGTTGTGGGATACAATGAGCAGTTCTTC. This encodes CSVVGYNEQFF.

This clonotype was recorded many times. This sequence joins TRBV7-6 and TRBJ2-3, with 7 bases identical to TRBD2. The CDR3 length is 16 residues. Germline V gene data show CDR1 as SGHVS and CDR2 as FNYEAQ. V shed 0 bases and J 0 bases; nucleotides not matched to a gene: 3. As DNA, the CDR3 is TGTGCCAGCAGCTTAGCGGCGGGAGCTAGCACAGATACGCAGTATTTT. Translation: CASSLAAGASTDTQYF.

This clonotype was counted at least ten times. The gene calls are TRBV28 and TRBJ1-2; tentatively, D is TRBD1 (6 bases). The V gene lost 5 bases and the J gene lost 1 base, with 17 bases spanning the gap. Per the germline V gene, CDR1 is MDHEN and CDR2 is SYDVKM. The CDR3 loop spans 16 amino acids. The CDR3 reads CASSVPQGPGNYGYTF. CDR3 DNA: TGTGCCAGCAGTGTTCCCCAGGGGCCCGGTAACTATGGCTACACCTTC.

This clonotype came up a few times. The rearrangement links TRBV28 to TRBJ1-5; 8 bases are shared with TRBD1. Germline CDR1 and CDR2: MDHEN and SYDVKM. The V segment lost 6 bases and the J segment 0 bases; nucleotides outside the gene matches: 4. The CDR3 contains 15 residues. The CDR3 loop reads CASRTGDFSNQPQHF. The CDR3 DNA is TGTGCCAGCAGGACAGGGGACTTTAGCAATCAGCCCCAGCATTTT.

The chain carries TRBV20-1 and TRBJ2-2; either TRBD1 or TRBD2 may supply D (6 bases each). Per germline, CDR1 DFQATT and CDR2 SNEGSKA (reference sequence). The CDR3 runs 15 residues. V was clipped by 0 bases and J by 4 bases, with 12 bases between them. This CDR3 reads CSARDAGEATGELFF. DNA for the CDR3: TGCAGTGCTAGAGATGCAGGGGAGGCCACCGGGGAGCTGTTTTTT.

This clonotype was recorded many times. The V call is TRBV5-1, the J call TRBJ2-7; D is unresolved. Germline values: CDR1 SGHRS, CDR2 YFSETQ. The CDR3 is 14 residues long. Trimming shortened V by 1 base and J by 1 base, and 9 bases separated the two germline ends. CDR3 nucleotides: TGCGCCAGCAGCTTGCGGGTCGGATCCTACGAGCAGTACTTC. It translates to CASSLRVGSYEQYF.

This clonotype was recorded a few times. CDR3 sequence (DNA): TGTGCCAGCAGTCCCAGGGGAAACTCTGGAAACACCATATATTTT. It is translated as CASSPRGNSGNTIYF. The chain joins TRBV12-3 or TRBV12-4 to TRBJ1-3; maybe TRBD1 (6 bases). Trimming shortened V by 5 bases and J by 0 bases, and 11 bases separated the two germline ends. There are 15 residues in the CDR3.

The chain has TRBV14 and TRBJ2-7; D not certain. Germline CDR1 SGHDN, CDR2 FVKESK. The CDR3 is made up of 13 amino acids. The ends were cut back, 4 bases at V and 2 bases at J, with 9 bases in the middle. For the CDR3, the DNA is TGTGCCAGCAGCCCCTTTGGGGCCTACGAGCAGTACTTC. Its protein product is CASSPFGAYEQYF.